This T cell receptor beta chain originates from a study of T cell responses to AZD1222 COVID-19 vaccine. The protocol was immunoSEQ multiplex PCR, while the TCRdb copy is restricted to in-frame clones and leaves out a portion. Of 150,000 or so clones in the sample, roughly 90% were seen once. The CDR3 is made up of 13 amino acids. V shed 5 bases and J shed 7 bases, with 12 bases lying between them. The sequence was collected from an adult who received the AZD1222 COVID-19 vaccine. The chain joins TRBV12-3 or TRBV12-4 to TRBJ1-5; maybe TRBD1 (6 bases). Sequenced here: peripheral blood, sampled 28 days after the second AZD1222 dose. CDR3 bases: TGTGCCAGCAGTAAGACAGGTGAACAGCCCCAGCATTTT. Its translation: CASSKTGEQPQHF.